The 27 T cell receptor beta chains listed next were all sequenced from one sample in a study of blood T cell repertoires in COVID-19. Only in-frame clones appear in the TCRdb table, and some are missing; sequencing was by immunoSEQ multiplex PCR. The table lists some 350,000 clones, roughly 86% of them singletons. Sequenced input: peripheral blood. The receptor source for this set is a human donor in a cohort sampled during active COVID-19.

The DNA for the CDR3 is TGTGCCAGCAGTGAAGGGCCGATCTCCTCCCAGCATTTT. Protein: CASSEGPISSQHF. This chain uses TRBV2 with TRBJ1-5; no firm D call. The length of the CDR3 is 13 residues. V lost 1 base, J lost 11 bases, and 12 bases lay in between. The V gene's germline CDR1 is SNHLY and CDR2 FYNNEI.

This chain connects TRBV19 to TRBJ1-1, with a possible D match to TRBD1 (5 bases). Germline assignment: CDR1 LNHDA and CDR2 SQIVND (reference sequence). CDR3 length: 13 amino acids. V was cut by 6 bases and J by 5 bases, with 13 bases left in between. The chain's CDR3 is CASSVAGGTEAFF. DNA for the CDR3: TGTGCCAGTAGCGTGGCGGGGGGGACTGAAGCTTTCTTT.

The chain carries TRBV18 and TRBJ2-7; D ambiguous. Trimming stripped 4 bases from V and 4 bases from J, with 17 bases between. Germline CDR1 is KGHSH and CDR2 is LQKENI. The CDR3 sequence is 15 residues long. The CDR3 loop reads CASSLNRVSRYEQYF. The CDR3 DNA reads as TGTGCCAGCTCACTGAATCGGGTTTCTAGGTACGAGCAGTACTTC.

This chain connects TRBV30 to TRBJ1-4; D perhaps matches TRBD1 (6 bases). This CDR3 is 12 amino acids long. Trimming left V 5 bases short and J 9 bases short, with 13 bases between. The V gene's germline CDR1 is GTSNPN and CDR2 SVGIG (reference sequence). CDR3 coding DNA: TGTGCCTGGGACCACGGGGACAAAAAACTGTTTTTT. This codes for CAWDHGDKKLFF.

The chain employs TRBV28 and TRBJ1-1; no definite D call. V was trimmed by 6 bases and J by 1 base, leaving 15 bases between them. The CDR3 is made up of 15 amino acids. CDR1 and CDR2 from the germline V gene are MDHEN and SYDVKM. As DNA, the CDR3 is TGTGCCAGCAGACGGAGGGCTGGGGAGAACACTGAAGCTTTCTTT. Its protein is CASRRRAGENTEAFF.

This chain links TRBV13 with TRBJ2-1; weak D call: TRBD2 (5 bases). The CDR3 runs 17 residues. Between the trimmed V and J ends, which lost 4 bases and 0 bases, there was a span of 16 bases. Germline CDR1 reads PRHDT; CDR2 reads FYEKMQ (reference sequence). The DNA for the CDR3 is TGTGCCAGCAGCTCATATGGTAGTGGGAGCTCCTACAATGAGCAGTTCTTC. Encoded protein: CASSSYGSGSSYNEQFF.

The chain recombines TRBV7-2 with TRBJ1-2, with TRBD1 matching over 8 bases. V shed 5 bases, J shed 8 bases, and the junction held 19 bases outside the gene matches. Germline V lookup: CDR1 SGHTA, CDR2 FQGNSA. This CDR3 is built from 17 residues. The CDR3 protein is CASSPTVSGTGSAGYTF. The CDR3 DNA is TGTGCCAGCAGCCCGACTGTCTCCGGGACAGGCTCTGCGGGCTACACCTTC.

This clone was observed once. This chain joins TRBV7-2 and TRBJ1-3, with no clear D. This CDR3 contains 16 residues. CDR1 and CDR2 from the germline V gene are SGHTA and FQGNSA. Deletions cut 5 bases from V and 0 bases from J, with 14 bases between. CDR3 sequence: CASSPGRVVSGNTIYF. The CDR3 DNA reads TGTGCCAGCAGCCCGGGGAGGGTCGTCTCTGGAAACACCATATATTTT.

This clone was seen only a few times. The chain carries TRBV25-1 and TRBJ1-1, with 9 bases identical to TRBD1. The CDR3 sequence is 12 residues long. Looked up from germline, CDR1 is MGHDK and CDR2 is SYGVNS. V lost 4 bases to trimming and J lost 11 bases; unmatched junction nucleotides: 5. The CDR3 reads CASSVGTGSAFF. The CDR3 DNA is TGTGCCAGCAGTGTGGGGACAGGGTCGGCTTTCTTT.

A few counts support this clone. The chain carries TRBV6-4 and TRBJ1-1; 12 bases are a match to TRBD1. This CDR3 comprises 17 residues. Trimming took 5 bases from V and 1 from J; bases not matched to a gene: 8. Germline assignment: CDR1 MRHNA and CDR2 SNTAGT. The CDR3 reads CASSPGQGAEGNTEAFF. CDR3 nucleotides: TGTGCCAGCAGTCCGGGACAGGGGGCTGAGGGGAACACTGAAGCTTTCTTT.

The V gene is TRBV5-4, the J gene TRBJ2-3; 7 bases are a match to TRBD1. Germline V gene data show CDR1 as SGHNT and CDR2 as YYREEE (reference sequence). V shed 4 bases, J shed 2 bases, and the junction held 10 bases outside the gene matches. The CDR3 is made up of 16 amino acids. Here the CDR3 DNA reads TGTGCCAGCAGCACCTTCGGGGACAGCCCCACAGATACGCAGTATTTT. Translation: CASSTFGDSPTDTQYF.

The chain uses TRBV2 and TRBJ1-2; 7 nucleotides agree with TRBD1. This CDR3 comprises 14 residues. The germline V gene encodes CDR1 SNHLY and CDR2 FYNNEI. V lost 6 bases to trimming and J lost 1 base; unmatched junction nucleotides: 5. CDR3 region: CASRGDRFNYGYTF. DNA for the CDR3: TGTGCCAGCAGGGGGGACAGATTTAACTATGGCTACACCTTC.

This chain joins TRBV3-1 (or the pseudogene TRBV3-2) and TRBJ2-5, with 7 bases matching TRBD2. V was pared by 4 bases and J by 5 bases, with 10 bases of the junction left unmatched. Germline V lookup: CDR1 LGHDT, CDR2 YNNKEL (reference sequence). This CDR3 has 15 amino acids. The DNA for the CDR3 is TGTGCCAGCAGCCCAACTAGCGAAGGAGGGGAGACCCAGTACTTC. This codes for CASSPTSEGGETQYF.

This clone occurred a few times. The CDR3 sequence: CATSRSRLNRTDTQYF. The CDR3 DNA sequence: TGTGCCACCAGCAGATCGAGACTAAATCGCACAGATACGCAGTATTTT. The V and J genes are TRBV15 and TRBJ2-3; D is perhaps TRBD2 (5 bases). Trimming pared 2 bases from V and 1 base from J, leaving 13 bases between. The CDR3 is made up of 16 amino acids. Per the germline V gene, CDR1 is LNHNV and CDR2 is YYDKDF (reference sequence). Full variable domain (rest looked up from reference TRBV15 and TRBJ2-3): DAMVIQNPRYQVTQFGKPVTLSCSQTLNHNVMYWYQQKSSQAPKLLFHYYDKDFNNEADTPDNFQSRRPNTSFCFLDIRSPGLGDTAMYLCATSRSRLNRTDTQYFGPGTRLTVL.

The V call is TRBV28, the J call TRBJ1-1; 11 nucleotides match TRBD1. Trimming at V came to 5 bases and at J to 3 bases, leaving 17 bases not matched to a gene. The CDR3 contains 19 residues. CDR1 and CDR2 from the germline V gene are MDHEN and SYDVKM. CDR3 protein: CASSPILPGQGARDTEAFF. CDR3 in DNA: TGTGCCAGCAGTCCCATCCTGCCTGGACAGGGGGCGCGGGACACTGAAGCTTTCTTT.

V and J are TRBV6-5 and TRBJ1-1; no firm D call. Trimming shortened V by 6 bases and J by 1 base, and 6 bases separated the two germline ends. The CDR3 sequence is 12 residues long. Germline V lookup: CDR1 MNHEY, CDR2 SVGAGI. CDR3 sequence: CASSLSNTEAFF. DNA of the CDR3: TGTGCCAGCAGCCTTTCGAACACTGAAGCTTTCTTT.

This chain joins TRBV18 and TRBJ1-3; 7 nucleotides line up with TRBD1. The length of the CDR3 is 17 residues. CDR1 is KGHSH and CDR2 is LQKENI in the germline V gene. The J segment lost 0 bases and the V segment lost 5 bases, leaving 10 bases of the junction unmatched. The CDR3 protein is CASSSFRGTVSGNTIYF. The CDR3 bases are TGTGCCAGCTCATCCTTCCGCGGGACAGTCTCTGGAAACACCATATATTTT.

The chain links TRBV18 to TRBJ2-2, with D possibly being TRBD1 (6 bases). V lost 1 base and J 1 base, leaving 7 bases between the germline ends. CDR3 length equals 15 residues. Per germline, CDR1 KGHSH and CDR2 LQKENI. In nucleotides, the CDR3 is TGTGCCAGCTCACCACAGACAGGGAACACCGGGGAGCTGTTTTTT. This gives the protein CASSPQTGNTGELFF.

In its sample, this clone was seen once. J is TRBJ1-6 and V is TRBV11-2; D gene ambiguous. With 2 bases removed from V and 10 bases from J, the gap between germline ends came to 12 bases. The germline gives CDR1 SGHAT, CDR2 FQNNGV. The CDR3 has 14 amino acids. The CDR3 loop reads CASSLRSGGSPLHF. The CDR3 DNA is TGTGCCAGCAGCTTACGGTCAGGAGGATCACCCCTCCACTTT.

The chain joins TRBV7-9 to TRBJ2-1, with 9 positions matching TRBD2. The CDR3 is made up of 16 amino acids. J gave up 7 bases and V 4 bases, and 11 bases lay outside the gene matches. The germline V gene encodes CDR1 SEHNR and CDR2 FQNEAQ (reference sequence). CDR3 bases: TGTGCCAGCAGCTCCCAAATATTAGCGGGGGAGAATGAGCAGTTCTTC. Translated: CASSSQILAGENEQFF.

The V and J genes are TRBV29-1 and TRBJ2-7; TRBD1 aligns across 7 bases. J gave up 0 bases and V 1 base, and 9 bases lay outside the gene matches. Germline CDR1 SQVTM, CDR2 ANQGSEA. CDR3 length: 16 residues. CDR3 region: CSVEVLNRDSSYEQYF. The CDR3 coding sequence is TGCAGCGTTGAAGTTTTAAACCGGGACAGCTCCTACGAGCAGTACTTC.

This clone was seen only once. The chain links TRBV3-1 (or the pseudogene TRBV3-2) to TRBJ1-2; D gene ambiguous. V was shortened by 4 bases and J by 2 bases, with 11 bases between the two germline ends. The CDR3 has 14 amino acids. Germline assignment: CDR1 LGHDT and CDR2 YNNKEL (reference sequence). In DNA, the CDR3 is TGTGCCAGCAGCCTCGCCGGGTTAAACTATGGCTACACCTTC. This sequence encodes CASSLAGLNYGYTF.

The CDR3 is CAISEPRGPAEAFF. CDR3 DNA: TGTGCCATCAGTGAGCCGAGGGGGCCTGCTGAAGCTTTCTTT. V and J are TRBV10-3 and TRBJ1-1, with TRBD1 matching over 7 bases. Losses at the gene ends were 2 bases for V and 6 bases for J; bases not matched to a gene: 6. Germline V gives CDR1 ENHRY, CDR2 SYGVKD. The CDR3 spans 14 residues.

The chain is built from TRBV2 and TRBJ1-1; 7 nucleotides line up with TRBD1. The CDR3 has 15 residues. The germline CDR1 and CDR2 sequences are SNHLY and FYNNEI. V shed 5 bases, J shed 0 bases, and the junction held 6 bases outside the gene matches. CDR3 amino acids: CASSYGGQLNTEAFF. The CDR3, as DNA: TGTGCCAGCAGTTACGGGGGACAGTTGAACACTGAAGCTTTCTTT. The full variable domain, with the rest looked up from reference TRBV2 and TRBJ1-1, is EPEVTQTPSHQVTQMGQEVILRCVPISNHLYFYWYRQILGQKVEFLVSFYNNEISEKSEIFDDQFSVERPDGSNFTLKIRSTKLEDSAMYFCASSYGGQLNTEAFFGQGTRLTVV.

The CDR3 coding sequence is TGTGCCAGCAGCTTGGGGCTAGCGGGCCAGTTCTTC. This codes for CASSLGLAGQFF. J is TRBJ2-1 and V is TRBV5-5; 8 bases match TRBD2. Germline trimming cut 0 bases from V and 13 bases from J; bases unmatched to any gene: 3. The CDR3 consists of 12 residues. The germline V gene has CDR1 SGHKS and CDR2 YYEKEE (reference sequence).

This chain uses TRBV10-3 with TRBJ1-1; TRBD1 might be the D (6 bases). There are 12 residues in the CDR3. Germline lookup yields CDR1 ENHRY and CDR2 SYGVKD. V was clipped by 11 bases and J by 0 bases, with 10 bases between them. The CDR3 reads CAAGQMNTEAFF. The DNA of the CDR3 is TGTGCCGCAGGACAGATGAACACTGAAGCTTTCTTT.

This sequence joins TRBV10-1 and TRBJ1-3; 8 bases are a match to TRBD1. CDR1 is WNHNN, CDR2 SYGVQD, per germline (reference sequence). J lost 2 bases, V lost 4 bases, and 4 bases had no gene match. The CDR3 runs to 15 residues. CDR3 loop: CASSADRVAGNTIYF. The CDR3 nucleotides are TGCGCCAGCAGTGCGGACAGGGTTGCTGGAAACACCATATATTTT.